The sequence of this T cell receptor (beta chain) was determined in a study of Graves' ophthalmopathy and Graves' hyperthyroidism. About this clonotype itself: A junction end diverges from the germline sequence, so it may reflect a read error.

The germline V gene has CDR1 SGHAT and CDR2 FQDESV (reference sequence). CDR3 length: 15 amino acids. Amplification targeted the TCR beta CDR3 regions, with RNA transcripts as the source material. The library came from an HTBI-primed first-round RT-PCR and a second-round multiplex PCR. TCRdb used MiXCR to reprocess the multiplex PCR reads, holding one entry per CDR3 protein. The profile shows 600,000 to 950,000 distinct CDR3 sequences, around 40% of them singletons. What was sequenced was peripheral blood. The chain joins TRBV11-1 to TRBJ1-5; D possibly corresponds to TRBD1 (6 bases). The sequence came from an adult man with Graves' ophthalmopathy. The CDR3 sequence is CASSHRDSSNQPQHF. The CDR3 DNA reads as TGCGCCAGCAGCCACAGGGATTCTAGCAATCAGCCCCAGCATTTT.